The rows below give T cell receptor beta chains drawn from one sample of a study of blood T cell repertoires in COVID-19. The table came from immunoSEQ multiplex PCR; TCRdb's copy has only in-frame clones and leaves some out. The profile covers about 120,000 clones, with approximately 78% appearing a single time and 7.9% taken by the ten largest. The specimen sequenced was peripheral blood. The receptors here all came from a man aged 70-80 years with acute or convalescent COVID-19. The CDR3 runs from the conserved cysteine through the conserved F or W. D genes are given only for firm matches. Some rows have no size entry. The others give once, few or many, or a class for an expanded clone.

v_call	j_call	d_call	clone_size	cdr3_nt	cdr3_aa
TRBV6-5	TRBJ2-1	TRBD1	-	TGTGCCAGCAGTCCCCGGGACAGGGGTAATGAGCAGTTCTTC	CASSPRDRGNEQFF
TRBV5-4	TRBJ1-4	-	-	TGTGCCAGCAGCTTAGGAGGGGCAGTGACGGAAAAACTGTTTTTT	CASSLGGAVTEKLFF
TRBV29-1	TRBJ2-7	TRBD2	-	TGCAGCGCCGAGACGGCTAGCGGGAGAACGTACGAGCAGTACTTC	CSAETASGRTYEQYF
TRBV6-5	TRBJ1-2	TRBD1	-	TGTGCCAGCAGTTACTCCGGGACAGGGAAAGGCTACACCTTC	CASSYSGTGKGYTF
TRBV5-1	TRBJ2-7	TRBD1	-	TGCGCCAGCAGCTTGGCAACCCAGGGGGTTCGGGAGCAGTACTTC	CASSLATQGVREQYF
TRBV6-5	TRBJ1-3	-	-	TGTGCCAGCAGCGGCCGGGTTTCTGGAAACACCATATATTTT	CASSGRVSGNTIYF
TRBV3-1/TRBV3-2	TRBJ2-1	-	-	TGTGCCAGCAGCCAAGGGCTAGGGGTACGAGGTTCCTACAATGAGCAGTTCTTC	CASSQGLGVRGSYNEQFF
TRBV6-5	TRBJ2-1	-	-	TGTGCCAGCAGAGTCTTTGCCAGCTCCTACAATGAGCAGTTCTTC	CASRVFASSYNEQFF
TRBV6-6	TRBJ1-5	-	-	TGTGCCAGCAGCCAGGGGAGTTATAGCAATCAGCCCCAGCATTTT	CASSQGSYSNQPQHF
TRBV18	TRBJ2-7	TRBD1	once	TGTGCCAGCTCTCCCGGGACAGGGTACGGCGAGCAGTACTTC	CASSPGTGYGEQYF
TRBV15	TRBJ2-1	TRBD2	-	TGTGCCACCAGCGCCTACCGACTAGCGGAAGACAATGAGCAGTTCTTC	CATSAYRLAEDNEQFF
TRBV19	TRBJ1-5	-	-	TGTGCCAGTAGTATAGTCGGCGCGGAGAATCAGCCCCAGCATTTT	CASSIVGAENQPQHF
TRBV9	TRBJ1-2	TRBD1	-	TGTGCCAGCAGCGTTGAGGACAGGGGTAACTATGGCTACACCTTC	CASSVEDRGNYGYTF
TRBV19	TRBJ1-1	-	few	TGTGCCAGTAGTAAGGGAGAGTTGTTGAACACTGAAGCTTTCTTT	CASSKGELLNTEAFF
TRBV7-2	TRBJ2-2	TRBD1	-	TGTGCCAGCAGCTTGGGACAGACGGGGACCGGGGAGCTGTTTTTT	CASSLGQTGTGELFF
TRBV18	TRBJ2-3	-	-	TGTGCCAGCTCACCGGACAGCGGGATCCCAGATACGCAGTATTTT	CASSPDSGIPDTQYF
TRBV28	TRBJ1-5	-	few	TGTGCCAGCAGCCGGGACATAGATCAGCCCCAGCATTTT	CASSRDIDQPQHF
TRBV28	TRBJ1-2	-	-	TGTGCCAGCACCCCGGCGGGGGCAGCCTATGGCTACACCTTC	CASTPAGAAYGYTF
TRBV11-2	TRBJ1-4	-	-	TGTGCCAGCACCTTACTACAGGGCTCTAATGAAAAACTGTTTTTT	CASTLLQGSNEKLFF
TRBV6-5	TRBJ2-4	TRBD1	-	TGTGCCAGCAGTTTCGACAGGGGGCGAGGAAACATTCAGTACTTC	CASSFDRGRGNIQYF
TRBV7-9	TRBJ1-6	-	-	TGTGCCAGCAGCTTAACTGTACAGGGTTCACCCCTCCACTTT	CASSLTVQGSPLHF
TRBV6-5	TRBJ2-1	TRBD1	few	TGTGCCAGCAGCAGGGGACAGGTTCGGCACAATGAGCAGTTCTTC	CASSRGQVRHNEQFF
TRBV3-1/TRBV3-2	TRBJ2-7	-	once	TGTGCCAGCAGCCTCCGCGGGGAGCAGTACTTC	CASSLRGEQYF
TRBV28	TRBJ1-5	-	-	TGTGCCAGCACCCTGGGGGGGGTTTCTAGCAATCAGCCCCAGCATTTT	CASTLGGVSSNQPQHF
TRBV9	TRBJ1-2	-	-	TGTGCCAGCAGCGAGGGGGAGAACTATGGCTACACCTTC	CASSEGENYGYTF
TRBV6-1	TRBJ2-3	TRBD2	-	TGTGCCAGCAGTGAAGGAAATCCGGGGGGTACGCAGTATTTT	CASSEGNPGGTQYF
TRBV13	TRBJ2-7	TRBD2	-	TGTGCCAGCAGCATAAGCGGGAGGGCGGGGGAGCAGTACTTC	CASSISGRAGEQYF
TRBV5-1	TRBJ1-1	-	-	TGCGCCAGCAGCTTGTACGGGGGTGCGAACACTGAAGCTTTCTTT	CASSLYGGANTEAFF
TRBV7-3	TRBJ2-3	-	-	TGTGCCAGCAGCCCACAGCATAGCACAGATACGCAGTATTTT	CASSPQHSTDTQYF
TRBV7-3	TRBJ2-7	-	-	TGTGCCAGCAGCCCGACCGGGACTTCCTACGAGCAGTACTTC	CASSPTGTSYEQYF
TRBV28	TRBJ2-5	-	-	TGTGCCAGCAGTTTTGTCCAGGGCCCCCAAGAGACCCAGTACTTC	CASSFVQGPQETQYF
TRBV5-4	TRBJ2-7	TRBD1	-	TGTGCCAGCAGCTTGAGGACAGGGGGCGACGAGCAGTACTTC	CASSLRTGGDEQYF
TRBV25-1	TRBJ2-6	-	-	TGTGCCTCGGGTGGGGCCAACGTCCTGACTTTC	CASGGANVLTF
TRBV5-6	TRBJ1-5	-	few	TGTGCCAGCAGCTTGGGACAGAATAGCAATCAGCCCCAGCATTTT	CASSLGQNSNQPQHF
TRBV5-4	TRBJ2-7	TRBD1	once	TGTGCCAGCAGCTACCGACAGGGTGCCTACGAGCAGTACTTC	CASSYRQGAYEQYF
TRBV5-1	TRBJ2-1	-	-	TGCGCCAGCAGCTACCCCACGGATGAGCAGTTCTTC	CASSYPTDEQFF